This T cell receptor (beta chain) was sequenced in a study of T cells in Graves' hyperthyroidism and ophthalmopathy. The overall study: Peripheral blood was drawn at first diagnosis, prior to all treatment.

Newly diagnosed hyperthyroidism, duration under 2 months, in patients aged 18 to 65. Amplified TCR beta CDR3 regions came from RNA transcripts. TCR CDR3 underwent first-round RT-PCR with the HTBI primer set. TCRdb reprocessed the multiplex PCR reads with MiXCR, giving one entry per CDR3 protein. The sample includes over 700,000 distinct CDR3 sequences, 35% to 40% of them seen just once. The CDR3 is 14 residues long. Germline V gives CDR1 ENHRY, CDR2 SYGVKD. The V segment lost 6 bases and the J segment 4 bases; nucleotides outside the gene matches: 8. The receptor was isolated from a young man with Graves' hyperthyroidism. The chain carries TRBV10-3 and TRBJ1-2; the match to TRBD1 covers 7 bases. Source material: blood. The DNA for the CDR3 is TGTGCCATCAGCGCGGCCGGGACAGTCTATGGCTACACCTTC. This gives the protein CAISAAGTVYGYTF.